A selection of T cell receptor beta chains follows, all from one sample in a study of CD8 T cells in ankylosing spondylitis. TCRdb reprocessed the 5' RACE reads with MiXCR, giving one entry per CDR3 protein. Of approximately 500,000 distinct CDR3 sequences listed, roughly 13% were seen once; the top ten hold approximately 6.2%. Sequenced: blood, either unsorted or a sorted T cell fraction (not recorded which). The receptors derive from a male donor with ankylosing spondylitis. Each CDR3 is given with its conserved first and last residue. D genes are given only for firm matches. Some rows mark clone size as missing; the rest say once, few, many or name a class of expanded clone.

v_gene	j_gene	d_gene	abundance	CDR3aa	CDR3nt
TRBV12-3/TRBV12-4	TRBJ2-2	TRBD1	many	CASSWQGATGELFF	TGTGCCAGCAGCTGGCAGGGGGCGACCGGGGAGCTGTTTTTT
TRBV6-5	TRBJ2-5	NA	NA	CASSYSNGPETQYF	TGTGCCAGCAGTTACTCGAACGGGCCTGAGACCCAGTACTTC
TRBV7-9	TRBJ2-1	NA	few	CASSSRTENNEQFF	TGTGCCAGCAGCTCCAGGACTGAAAACAATGAGCAGTTCTTC
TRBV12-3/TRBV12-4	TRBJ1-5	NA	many	CASSPYSTNQPQHF	TGTGCCAGCAGTCCCTATTCGACTAATCAGCCCCAGCATTTT
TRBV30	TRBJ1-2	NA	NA	CAWRARDRLYGYTF	TGTGCCTGGAGAGCCCGGGACCGTTTATATGGCTACACCTTC
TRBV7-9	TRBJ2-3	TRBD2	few	CASSPFGGDSTDTQYF	TGTGCCAGCAGCCCCTTCGGGGGGGACAGCACAGATACGCAGTATTTT
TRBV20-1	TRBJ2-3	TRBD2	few	CSARVGNSGSVDTQYF	TGCAGTGCTAGAGTCGGGAATAGCGGGAGTGTAGATACGCAGTATTTT
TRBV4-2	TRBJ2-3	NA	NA	CASSQDRATPTSTDTQYF	TGTGCCAGCAGCCAAGATCGGGCGACACCCACTAGCACAGATACGCAGTATTTT
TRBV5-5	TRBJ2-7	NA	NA	CASSPPDPTGTYEQSF	TGTGCCAGCAGCCCCCCCGACCCCACAGGGACCTACGAGCAGTCCTTC
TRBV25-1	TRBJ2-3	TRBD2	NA	CASIGPLAGGSSTDTQYF	TGTGCCAGTATCGGACCCCTAGCGGGAGGATCTAGCACAGATACGCAGTATTTT
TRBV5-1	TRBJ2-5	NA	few	CASSPNSGTETQYF	TGCGCCAGCAGCCCCAACTCCGGGACGGAGACCCAGTACTTC
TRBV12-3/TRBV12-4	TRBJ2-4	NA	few	CASSLYSYIQYF	TGTGCCAGCAGTTTGTACTCCTATATTCAGTACTTC
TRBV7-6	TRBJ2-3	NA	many	CASSLVGSDTQYF	TGTGCCAGCAGCTTAGTTGGGTCGGATACGCAGTATTTT
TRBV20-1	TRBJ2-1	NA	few	CSAVGERFSYNEQFF	TGCAGTGCTGTTGGGGAGCGTTTCTCCTACAATGAGCAGTTCTTC
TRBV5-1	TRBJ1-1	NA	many	CASSLWGRGNTEAFF	TGCGCCAGCAGCTTGTGGGGCAGGGGGAACACTGAAGCTTTCTTT
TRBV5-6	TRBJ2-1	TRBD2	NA	CASSSGTRGWYEQFF	TGTGCCAGCAGCTCCGGGACTAGGGGGTGGTATGAGCAGTTCTTC
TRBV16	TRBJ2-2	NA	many	CASSRRLASHNTGELFF	TGTGCCAGCAGCCGGAGGTTAGCGAGCCACAACACCGGGGAGCTGTTTTTT
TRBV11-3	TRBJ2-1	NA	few	CASSPGVLTYNEQFF	TGTGCCAGCAGCCCAGGGGTTCTAACCTACAATGAGCAGTTCTTC
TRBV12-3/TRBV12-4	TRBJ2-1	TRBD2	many	CASSFLLAGGPPINEQFF	TGTGCCAGCAGTTTCCTACTAGCGGGAGGCCCACCTATCAATGAGCAGTTCTTC
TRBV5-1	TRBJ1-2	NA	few	CASSSGKIDYGYTF	TGCGCCAGCAGCTCAGGGAAAATTGACTATGGCTACACCTTC
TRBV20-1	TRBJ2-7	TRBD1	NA	CSASGGDRRYEQYF	TGCAGTGCCAGCGGAGGGGACAGGAGGTACGAGCAGTACTTC
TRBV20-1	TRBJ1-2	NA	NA	CSARAGGSRDYGYTF	TGCAGTGCTAGGGCCGGGGGCAGTCGAGACTATGGCTACACCTTC
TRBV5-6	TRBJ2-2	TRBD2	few	CASSPPWLAGGPGELFF	TGTGCCAGCAGCCCCCCCTGGTTAGCGGGAGGTCCCGGGGAGCTGTTTTTT
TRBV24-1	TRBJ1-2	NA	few	CATSDPDRPGGYTF	TGTGCCACCAGTGATCCCGACAGGCCGGGAGGCTACACCTTC
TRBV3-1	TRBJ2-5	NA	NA	CASSQLDMPGTQYF	TGTGCCAGCAGCCAATTGGACATGCCGGGGACCCAGTACTTC
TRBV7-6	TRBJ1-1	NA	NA	CASSPGANPNTEAFF	TGTGCCAGCAGCCCGGGGGCCAATCCGAACACTGAAGCTTTCTTT
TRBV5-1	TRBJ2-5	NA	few	CASSRLDQETQYF	TGCGCCAGCAGCAGACTGGACCAAGAGACCCAGTACTTC
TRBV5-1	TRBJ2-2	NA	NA	CASRPGSGYTGELFF	TGCGCCAGCAGGCCCGGAAGCGGATACACCGGGGAGCTGTTTTTT
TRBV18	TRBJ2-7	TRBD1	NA	CASSTITGGPYEQYF	TGTGCCAGCTCAACAATAACAGGGGGACCCTACGAGCAGTACTTC
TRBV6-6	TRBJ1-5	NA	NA	CASSSDGYQPQHF	TGTGCCAGCAGCTCCGACGGGTATCAGCCCCAGCATTTT
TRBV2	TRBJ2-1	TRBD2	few	CASSQPLAGSYNEQFF	TGTGCCAGCAGTCAGCCACTAGCGGGCTCCTACAATGAGCAGTTCTTC
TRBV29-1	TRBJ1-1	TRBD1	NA	CSVGDRENTEAFF	TGCAGCGTGGGGGACAGGGAGAACACTGAAGCTTTCTTT
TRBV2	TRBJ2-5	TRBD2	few	CASSGASGEGVETQYF	TGTGCCAGCAGTGGAGCTAGCGGGGAAGGGGTAGAGACCCAGTACTTC
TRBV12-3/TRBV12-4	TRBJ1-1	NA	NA	CAISGRVNTEAFF	TGTGCCATTTCGGGCAGGGTGAACACTGAAGCTTTCTTT
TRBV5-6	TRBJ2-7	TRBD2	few	CASSLAVGGSSYEQYF	TGTGCCAGCAGCTTGGCCGTGGGGGGGTCCTCCTACGAGCAGTACTTC
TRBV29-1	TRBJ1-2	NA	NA	CSVVSGDGYTF	TGCAGCGTTGTATCGGGGGATGGCTACACCTTC
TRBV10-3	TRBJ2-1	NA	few	CAISESGRGEQFF	TGTGCCATCAGTGAGTCGGGCAGGGGTGAGCAGTTCTTC
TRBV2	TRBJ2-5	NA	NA	CASSWTDPGSSTQYF	TGTGCCAGCAGTTGGACTGATCCCGGGTCATCGACCCAGTACTTC
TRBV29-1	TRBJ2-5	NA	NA	CSVEIRGTQYF	TGCAGCGTTGAGATTCGGGGGACCCAGTACTTC
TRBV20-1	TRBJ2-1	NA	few	CSVTGPYNEQFF	TGCAGTGTTACGGGACCCTACAATGAGCAGTTCTTC
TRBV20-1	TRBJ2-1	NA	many	CSASRDTYNEQFF	TGCAGTGCTTCCCGGGACACATACAATGAGCAGTTCTTC
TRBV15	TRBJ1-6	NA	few	CATSREASSYNSPLHF	TGTGCCACCAGCAGAGAGGCGAGCTCCTATAATTCACCCCTCCACTTT
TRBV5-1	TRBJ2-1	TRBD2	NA	CASSLWGLAGRDEQFF	TGCGCCAGCAGCTTGTGGGGACTAGCGGGACGCGATGAGCAGTTCTTC
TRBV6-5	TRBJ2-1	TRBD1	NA	CASSRDSNPQFF	TGTGCCAGCAGCCGGGACAGCAACCCCCAGTTCTTC
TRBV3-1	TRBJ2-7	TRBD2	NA	CASSPLAVGSGPRREQYF	TGTGCCAGCAGCCCCTTAGCGGTCGGTAGCGGGCCCAGGAGGGAGCAGTACTTC
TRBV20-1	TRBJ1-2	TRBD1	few	CSANLHRGQGTYGYTF	TGCAGTGCTAACCTACACCGGGGACAGGGGACATATGGCTACACCTTC
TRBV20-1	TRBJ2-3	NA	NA	CSARVQGSTDTQYF	TGCAGTGCTAGAGTTCAGGGGAGCACAGATACGCAGTATTTT
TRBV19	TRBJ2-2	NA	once	CASSIQGVSGELFF	TGTGCCAGTAGTATACAGGGTGTGTCCGGGGAGCTGTTTTTT
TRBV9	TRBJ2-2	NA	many	CASSVGGRTNTGELFF	TGTGCCAGCAGCGTTGGTGGTAGGACGAACACCGGGGAGCTGTTTTTT
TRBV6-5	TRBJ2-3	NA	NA	CASSYAPVGIDTQYF	TGTGCCAGCAGTTACGCCCCTGTGGGGATAGATACGCAGTATTTT
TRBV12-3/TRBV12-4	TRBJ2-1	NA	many	CASSLTGSFNEQFF	TGTGCCAGCAGTTTAACAGGGTCGTTCAATGAGCAGTTCTTC
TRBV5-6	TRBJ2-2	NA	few	CASSRLGGESTGELFF	TGTGCCAGCAGCCGTCTCGGGGGAGAAAGTACCGGGGAGCTGTTTTTT
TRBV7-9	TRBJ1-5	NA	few	CASSITGMQPQHF	TGTGCCAGCAGCATAACAGGGATGCAGCCCCAGCATTTT
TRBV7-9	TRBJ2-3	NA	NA	CASSSRDLTDTQYF	TGTGCCAGCAGCAGCCGGGACCTCACAGATACGCAGTATTTT
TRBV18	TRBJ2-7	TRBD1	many	CASSSLGGQTYEQYF	TGTGCCAGCTCCTCACTAGGGGGACAGACCTACGAGCAGTACTTC